This TCR beta chain was recorded in a study of T-cell reconstitution after alpha-beta-depleted transplantation in children. Preparation of the TCRbeta library involved a method that used unique molecular identifiers. MiXCR was run by TCRdb on the PCR reads, yielding one entry per CDR3 protein. In the table there are 500,000 to 650,000 distinct CDR3 sequences, over 10% of which are singletons. This clonotype was observed many times. Its antigen is still unknown. V gave up 4 bases and J gave up 5 bases; unmatched junction bases: 10. The V gene's germline CDR1 is LGHNA and CDR2 YNFKEQ. The CDR3 is made up of 17 amino acids. Study-wide results and caveats: Certain patients had high TCRbeta diversity at day 60, and it came from recipient T cells and thymic progenitors that survived. At one year after transplant, newly produced T cells mostly accounted for T-cell counts and diversity.

The chain carries TRBV4-2 and TRBJ2-5; 13 positions match TRBD2. This clonotype originated in a male patient younger than 18 who had a stem cell transplant for acute myeloid leukemia, so the T cells may come from the graft donor. The sample in question was PBMCs, mostly from graft donor cells, obtained 360 days after TCRalphabeta/CD19-depleted stem cell transplant. CDR3 protein: CASSPLGTSGIYETQYF. In DNA, the CDR3 is TGTGCCAGCAGCCCCCTCGGGACTAGCGGGATTTACGAGACCCAGTACTTC.